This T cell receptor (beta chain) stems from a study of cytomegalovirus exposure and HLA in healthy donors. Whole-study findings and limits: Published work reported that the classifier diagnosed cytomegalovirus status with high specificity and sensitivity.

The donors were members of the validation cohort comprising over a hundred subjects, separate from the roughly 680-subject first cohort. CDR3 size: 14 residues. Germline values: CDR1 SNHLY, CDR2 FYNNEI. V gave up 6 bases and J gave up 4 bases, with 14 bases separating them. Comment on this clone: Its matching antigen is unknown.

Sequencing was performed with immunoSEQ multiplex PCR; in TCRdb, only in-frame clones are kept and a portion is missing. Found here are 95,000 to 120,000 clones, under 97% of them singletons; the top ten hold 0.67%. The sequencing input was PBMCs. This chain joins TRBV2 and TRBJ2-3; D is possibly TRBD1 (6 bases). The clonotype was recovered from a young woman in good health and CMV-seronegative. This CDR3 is CASRPERTADTQYF. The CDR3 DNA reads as TGTGCCAGCAGACCCGAGAGGACAGCAGATACGCAGTATTTT.